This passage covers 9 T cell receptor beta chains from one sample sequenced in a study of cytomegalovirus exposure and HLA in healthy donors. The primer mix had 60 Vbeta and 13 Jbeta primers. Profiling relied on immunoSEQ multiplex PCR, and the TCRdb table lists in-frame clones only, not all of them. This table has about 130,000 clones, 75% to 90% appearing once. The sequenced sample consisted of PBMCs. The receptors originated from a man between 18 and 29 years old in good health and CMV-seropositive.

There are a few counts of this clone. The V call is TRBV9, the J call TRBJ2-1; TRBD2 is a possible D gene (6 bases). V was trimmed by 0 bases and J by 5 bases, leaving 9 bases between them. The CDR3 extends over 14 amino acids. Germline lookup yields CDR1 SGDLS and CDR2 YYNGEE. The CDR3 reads CASSVVSGDNEQFF. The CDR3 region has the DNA TGTGCCAGCAGCGTAGTATCGGGGGACAATGAGCAGTTCTTC.

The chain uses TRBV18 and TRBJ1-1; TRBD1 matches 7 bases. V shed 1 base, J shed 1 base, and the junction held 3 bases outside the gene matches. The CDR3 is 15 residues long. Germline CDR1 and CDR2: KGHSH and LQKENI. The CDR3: CASSPRQGRNTEAFF. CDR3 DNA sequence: TGTGCCAGCTCACCACGACAGGGTCGGAACACTGAAGCTTTCTTT.

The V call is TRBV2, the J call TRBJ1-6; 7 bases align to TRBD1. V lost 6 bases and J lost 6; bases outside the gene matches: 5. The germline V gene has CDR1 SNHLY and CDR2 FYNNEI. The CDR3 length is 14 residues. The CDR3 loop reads CASSGQAVNSPLHF. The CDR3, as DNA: TGTGCCAGCAGCGGACAGGCCGTTAATTCACCCCTCCACTTT.

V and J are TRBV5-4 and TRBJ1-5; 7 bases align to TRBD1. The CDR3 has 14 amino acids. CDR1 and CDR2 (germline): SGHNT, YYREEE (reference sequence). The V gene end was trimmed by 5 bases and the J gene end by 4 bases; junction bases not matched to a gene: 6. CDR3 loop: CASSLQGSNQPQHF. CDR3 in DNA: TGTGCCAGCAGTCTACAGGGGTCGAATCAGCCCCAGCATTTT.

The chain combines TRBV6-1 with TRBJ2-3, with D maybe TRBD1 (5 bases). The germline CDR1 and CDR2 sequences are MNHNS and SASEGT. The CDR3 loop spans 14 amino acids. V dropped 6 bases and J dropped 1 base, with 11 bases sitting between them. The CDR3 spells CASRLLQGTDTQYF. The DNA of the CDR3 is TGTGCCAGCAGGCTACTACAGGGCACAGATACGCAGTATTTT.

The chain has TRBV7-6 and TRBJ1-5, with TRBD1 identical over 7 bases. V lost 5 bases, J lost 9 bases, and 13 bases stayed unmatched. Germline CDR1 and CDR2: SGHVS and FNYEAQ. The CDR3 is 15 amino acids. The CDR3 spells CASSPQGVSPRPQHF. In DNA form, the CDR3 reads TGTGCCAGCAGCCCCCAGGGGGTCAGTCCAAGGCCCCAGCATTTT.

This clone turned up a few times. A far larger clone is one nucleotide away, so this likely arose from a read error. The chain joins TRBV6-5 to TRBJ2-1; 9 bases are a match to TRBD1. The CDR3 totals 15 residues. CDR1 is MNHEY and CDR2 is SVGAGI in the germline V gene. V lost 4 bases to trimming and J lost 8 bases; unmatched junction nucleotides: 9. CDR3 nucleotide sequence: TGTGCCAGCAGTTTCGGGACAGGGAGGATGCATGAGCAGTTCTTC. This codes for CASSFGTGRMHEQFF.

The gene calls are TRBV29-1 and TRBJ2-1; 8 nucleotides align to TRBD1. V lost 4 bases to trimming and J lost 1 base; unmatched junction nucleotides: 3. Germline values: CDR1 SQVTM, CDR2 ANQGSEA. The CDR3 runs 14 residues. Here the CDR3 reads CSVVGQGSYNEQFF. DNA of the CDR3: TGCAGCGTTGTTGGACAGGGTTCCTACAATGAGCAGTTCTTC.

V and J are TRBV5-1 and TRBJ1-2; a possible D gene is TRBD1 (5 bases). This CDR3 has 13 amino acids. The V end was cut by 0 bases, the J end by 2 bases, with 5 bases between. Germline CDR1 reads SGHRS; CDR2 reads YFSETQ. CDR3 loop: CASSLAGNYGYTF. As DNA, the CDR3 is TGCGCCAGCAGCTTGGCAGGGAACTATGGCTACACCTTC.